This TCR beta chain is drawn from a study of cytomegalovirus exposure and HLA in healthy donors. The PCR used 60 Vbeta and 13 Jbeta primers. The assay was immunoSEQ multiplex PCR, and TCRdb's table has in-frame clones only and misses some. Of about 82,000 clones listed, roughly 72% are singletons. General study findings and limits: Reports indicated that the classifier achieved high specificity and sensitivity in diagnosing cytomegalovirus status.

This clone was detected only once. Its antigen is as yet unknown. Sample: PBMCs. The TCR comes from a woman in her fifties or sixties in good health and CMV-seropositive.

The DNA for the CDR3 is TGTGCCAGCAGTTCCACAGGAAAGAACACTGAAGCTTTCTTT. It encodes CASSSTGKNTEAFF. The chain is built from TRBV7-9 and TRBJ1-1; D is perhaps TRBD1 (5 bases). Per germline, CDR1 SEHNR and CDR2 FQNEAQ (reference sequence). Trimming left V 6 bases short and J 1 base short, with 12 bases between. The CDR3 is 14 amino acids.